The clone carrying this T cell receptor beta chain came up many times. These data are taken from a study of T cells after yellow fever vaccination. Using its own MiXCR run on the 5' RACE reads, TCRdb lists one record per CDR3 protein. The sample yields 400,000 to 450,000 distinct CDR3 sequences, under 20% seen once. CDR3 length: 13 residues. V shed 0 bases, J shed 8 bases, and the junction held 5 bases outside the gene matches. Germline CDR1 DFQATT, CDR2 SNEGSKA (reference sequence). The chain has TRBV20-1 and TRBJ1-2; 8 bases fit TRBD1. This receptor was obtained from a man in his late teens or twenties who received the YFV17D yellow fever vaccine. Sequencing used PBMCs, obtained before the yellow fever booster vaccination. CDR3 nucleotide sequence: TGCAGTGCTAGAGACCGGGACAGGCGGGGCTACACCTTC. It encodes CSARDRDRRGYTF.